This TCR beta chain is from a study of cytomegalovirus exposure and HLA in healthy donors (TCRdb year 2017). Broadly, across the study: In an earlier analysis of under 600 of the donors, 250 to 350 Gb of sequence data and roughly 100 million unique TCR beta sequences from about 190 million T cells were reported. About 300 gigabases of sequencing data and 78 million or so unique TCR sequences were included in an early release covering under 650 HLA-typed donors. Of the approximately 400 genotyped donors, about 84% fell in the genetic ancestry cluster associated with self-reported Caucasian donors. The aim of the study was to test whether cataloging public T cell receptors could identify signatures of past pathogen exposure. The T cell repertoires of 700 or so subjects were profiled by immunosequencing and related to cytomegalovirus serostatus. In addition to the first cohort of several hundred subjects, a separate validation cohort of over 90 different subjects was used. To predict cytomegalovirus infection status, the study brought together high-throughput TCR immunosequencing, statistical association of individual TCRs with disease status, and machine learning. A later analysis re-examined previously published TCR beta repertoires from about 670 donors and added high-resolution HLA genotyping to investigate patterns of TCR occurrence. Rather than using new phenotypic data, the later analysis identified candidate immune exposures from TCR beta sequences and from how often those sequences occurred across donors. To decide whether each TCR beta V gene segment behaved as functional or pseudogenic, an earlier analysis of over 500 of the donors relied on high-throughput TCR beta sequencing. Donor age, sex, ethnicity and CMV serostatus were compiled together with the repertoire data. In a later genetic analysis, genome-wide SNP genotypes for about 60% of the 666 donors were used, and that subset was treated as a discovery cohort. All discovery cohort repertoires had been generated using a single sequencing platform. HLA typing included class I and class II loci at four-digit resolution. The number of typed donors differed by locus: about 620-640 for A, B, C, DRB1 and DQB1; 500 to 550 for DQA1; roughly 600 for DPA1; and some 470 for DPB1. A handful of DR-DQ haplotypes were handled as single units for association and clustering because linkage in the cohort was strong. Among around 400 genotyped donors of the cohort, an average of approximately 200,000 unique TCR beta nucleotide sequences was sequenced per donor, of which about 19% were non-productive. What the work shows at the level of the full study, not this receptor alone: Compared with the approximately 670-donor mean, donors in an Asian-associated ancestry cluster had fewer N-insertions in productive TCRs, according to a later genetic analysis. Because HLA typing was unavailable for some donors at each locus, only the typed subset was used in association tests. A further reported finding was that TCR beta sequences accurately predicted the HLA-A and HLA-B alleles for most subjects in the first cohort. Most TCR sequences were observed very rarely across donors, whereas some public TCRs were present in many individuals. In the study, 164 TCR beta chains were listed as associated with cytomegalovirus. Linkage disequilibrium might explain the correlated functional status among segregating V segments, but an unknown experimental factor could not be excluded. Compared with equally common non-associated chains, HLA-associated TCR beta chains in a later analysis were more clonally expanded and had lower generation probabilities. According to a later analysis, TCR association rates differed among HLA loci, with DRB1 alleles showing the most associated TCRs and HLA-C alleles showing the fewest. A later genetic analysis associated a missense DCLRE1C variant with V-gene and J-gene trimming of TCR beta chains, and an independent cohort replicated the association. Because counts were too low, about 18 rarely observed V segments, including chromosome 9 orphons, were excluded from the earlier analysis of around 590 of the donors. According to a later analysis, parvovirus B19, influenza, CMV and Epstein-Barr virus appeared linked to several top co-occurrence clusters. An earlier analysis of around 540 of the donors showed that most TCR beta V segments appeared in productive rearrangements either about 90% or about 30% of the time, which broadly matched IMGT annotations. A few of the identified cytomegalovirus-associated TCR beta chains were confirmed in vitro to be specific for cytomegalovirus antigens. A cluster of highly shared sequence variants was judged likely to represent a technical artifact of the sequencing pipeline. In a later analysis, around 17,000 TCR beta sequences were associated with specific HLA alleles at a false discovery rate of 0.05. In a later analysis, most CMV-associated TCR beta chains were found to appear HLA-restricted, with HLA associations seemingly driven largely by CMV exposure. For the cohort, immune exposure information was limited to CMV serostatus. Sequencing depth was assumed to be roughly uniform across donors in the presence/absence analyses, though that assumption may not hold. The 87-base-pair reads could not distinguish some IMGT-functional V segments, including TRBV6-2 and TRBV6-3, so those segments were excluded. It was suggested by the authors that the approach could potentially be generalized to other disease states and immunological phenotypes. The cohort was sequenced for TCR beta chains only, and without alpha or paired-chain data the features that could be detected were limited. When HLA alleles, especially DR and DQ, strongly co-occurred, TCR associations were difficult to assign to individual alleles. The classifier was reported to diagnose cytomegalovirus status with high specificity and sensitivity in both the original and validation cohorts.

In regard to this clone: Its recognized antigen is unknown. Base qualities are missing; no much larger clone stands one base away.

Libraries were built with the immunoSEQ multiplex PCR assay. A mixture of 60 forward primers for TCR Vbeta segments and 13 reverse primers for TCR Jbeta segments was used in the multiplex PCR. The CDR3 region of rearranged TCR beta genes was amplified from genomic DNA with a multiplex PCR assay. The amplified TCR beta libraries were sequenced on the Illumina HiSeq System as 87-base-pair reads. The paper's data handling went like this. A later analysis tallied roughly 76 million unique TCR beta chains across the 600 to 700 repertoires, and approximately 12 million of those chains were shared by two or more donors. Raw reads were error-corrected and collapsed into unique sequences by a nearest-neighbor algorithm in which closely related sequences were merged to remove PCR and sequencing errors. Alignment of CDR3 sequences to IMGT reference sequences was used to assign V, D and J gene segments. For a sequence to be retained, a match of at least six nucleotides to both a V gene segment and a J gene segment was required. Rearrangements were called productive when the CDR3 lacked stop codons and stayed in frame with V and J; all others were non-productive. Following IMGT convention, CDR3 was defined as the stretch from the second conserved V-encoded cysteine up to the conserved J-encoded phenylalanine. The earlier analysis of about 530 of the donors excluded any sequence lacking an unambiguous match to a single V gene segment. In an earlier analysis of 450 to 750 of the donors, a V segment was called functional when productive rearrangements were above 56.7%, and segregating when the standard deviation between donors exceeded 5%. To diagnose cytomegalovirus status from the catalog of TCR beta chain sequences, a statistical classification framework was built. In a later analysis, V and J genes were assigned by comparing TCR nucleotide sequences against IMGT/GENE-DB human TR gene sequences. In a later analysis, CDR3 sequences and most-parsimonious VDJ recombination scenarios were assigned using the TCRdist pipeline. A later analysis defined each TCR beta chain by its CDR3 amino acid sequence plus V-gene family, and excluded reads lacking a unique V-gene family. A later analysis removed several hundred highly shared, low-generation-probability nucleotide sequences to deal with suspected cross-contamination and a sequencing artifact. For each public chain, a later analysis derived a clonal expansion index from normalized ranks of inferred template counts within each repertoire. In a later analysis, generation probabilities were computed using a VDJ recombination model fitted to out-of-frame rearrangements, and the results were checked against IGoR. A later analysis scored TCR-TCR, TCR-HLA and TCR-CMV co-occurrence with hypergeometric tests, applying a repertoire-size bias correction to TCR pairs. To estimate false discovery rates, a later analysis permuted the HLA or CMV assignments 20 times. In a later analysis, co-occurring TCRs were grouped with DBSCAN, and TCRdist sequence similarity was added when clustering was performed within HLA-allele-positive subsets. Repertoires with fewer than 30,000 or more than 120,000 public chains were left out of co-occurrence clustering, as were about 5 repertoires with anomalous nucleotide sharing. As stored in TCRdb, this immuneACCESS dataset retains in-frame rearrangements with V and J assigned. A fraction of the clones does not appear; measured against another copy, unresolved V genes explain less than half of the discrepancy, and the remainder lacks a known reason. For V, J and clone size, that table is used; D and trimming come from the DNA. In this sample the table shows about 75,000 clones, roughly 82% of which occur a single time. 1.5% to 2% of the sample lies in the top ten.

Taken from cysteine to phenylalanine, the CDR3 has 14 residues. CDR3 DNA is the only sequence kept; it has 42 bases, read in frame from the first base. V loses 8 bases at its end and J loses 11 bases; junction bases beyond the gene matches: 15. The germline V gene specifies MDHEN as CDR1 and SYDVKM as CDR2. The cohort was made up of about 610 healthy bone marrow donors. All cohort members were sampled while nominally healthy, although unrecorded immune exposures were likely present. The donor tested CMV seronegative, placing the donor among the 300 to 400 seronegative members of the cohort. A peripheral blood sample was collected from each donor, and TCR beta sequencing was performed on peripheral blood mononuclear cells. The Qiagen DNeasy Blood Extraction Kit was used to extract genomic DNA from the blood cell samples.

The chain employs TRBV28 and TRBJ1-5, with 7 middle bases fitting TRBD1. The receptor comes from a man aged 18 to 30 in good health and CMV-seronegative. The sequenced material came from PBMCs. The DNA reads as follows: TGTGCCAGCTCTAACAGGGGCCCCTATGAAGCCCAGCATTTT. It is translated as CASSNRGPYEAQHF.